Shown below are 26 T cell receptor beta chains from a single sample sequenced in a study of blood T cell repertoires in COVID-19. Clones were read by immunoSEQ multiplex PCR, and TCRdb kept only the in-frame ones, dropping some. The sample lists 140,000 to 150,000 clones, approximately 80% occurring once. What was sequenced was peripheral blood. These receptor sequences come from a human donor with acute or convalescent COVID-19. The donor label of this sample is uncertain.

This clone was seen once. The same CDR3 arises from other DNA sequences in this sample as well. V is TRBV5-1 and J is TRBJ1-3; D ambiguous. Per germline, CDR1 SGHRS and CDR2 YFSETQ. This CDR3 has 12 amino acids. Trimming pared 1 base from V and 4 bases from J, leaving 3 bases between. As DNA, the CDR3 is TGCGCCAGCAGCTTGAGCGGAAACACCATATATTTT. Protein sequence: CASSLSGNTIYF.

The genes are TRBV5-1 and TRBJ2-5; D is undetermined. Germline CDR1 SGHRS, CDR2 YFSETQ. V gave up 1 base and J gave up 5 bases, with 15 bases separating them. The CDR3 has 15 amino acids. The CDR3 DNA reads TGCGCCAGCAGCTTGCGCAGCGCCGGCCGGGAGACCCAGTACTTC. It codes for CASSLRSAGRETQYF.

V usage is TRBV6-5 and J usage is TRBJ1-5; TRBD1 matches at 8 bases. J was trimmed by 6 bases and V by 4 bases; bases with no gene match: 5. CDR1 and CDR2 from the germline V gene are MNHEY and SVGAGI. The length of the CDR3 is 14 residues. CDR3 in amino acids: CASSSGGEAQPQHF. In nucleotides, the CDR3 is TGTGCCAGCAGTTCAGGGGGCGAGGCTCAGCCCCAGCATTTT.

The chain uses TRBV6-5 and TRBJ2-4; 7 bases map to TRBD2. CDR1 and CDR2 (germline): MNHEY, SVGAGI. The CDR3 is made up of 14 amino acids. The V gene end was trimmed by 10 bases and the J gene end by 1 base; junction bases not matched to a gene: 7. The CDR3 DNA follows: TGTGCCACCAGGGAGGGGCCGGCCAAAAACATTCAGTACTTC. Its protein product is CATREGPAKNIQYF.

The chain carries TRBV7-8 and TRBJ1-2; D remains unclear. The germline V and J ends were trimmed by 5 bases and 4 bases, with 11 bases remaining between them. The CDR3 contains 13 residues. Germline CDR1 SGHVS, CDR2 FQNEAQ. The CDR3 bases are TGTGCCAGCAGCCCCGGGAGAAGCTATGGCTACACCTTC. Translation: CASSPGRSYGYTF.

The chain carries TRBV6-1 and TRBJ2-3; 8 bases are shared with TRBD1. In germline, CDR1 is MNHNS, CDR2 SASEGT. The CDR3 loop spans 14 amino acids. J was trimmed by 1 base and V by 3 bases; bases with no gene match: 0. The DNA of the CDR3 is TGTGCCAGCAGTGACAGGGGGCGCACAGATACGCAGTATTTT. This gives the protein CASSDRGRTDTQYF.

The genes are TRBV6-6 and TRBJ2-2; no clear D gene. Germline V gene lookup returns CDR1 MNHNY and CDR2 SVGAGI (reference sequence). Trimming removed 6 bases at V and 0 bases at J, with 14 bases between. The CDR3 runs to 16 residues. This chain's CDR3 is CASRPQDLANTGELFF. The CDR3 DNA reads TGTGCCAGCAGGCCTCAGGATCTCGCGAACACCGGGGAGCTGTTTTTT.

This chain uses TRBV6-5 with TRBJ2-3; the D gene is possibly TRBD2 (5 bases). Germline V lookup: CDR1 MNHEY, CDR2 SVGAGI. Trimming stripped 2 bases from V and 0 bases from J, with 9 bases between. This CDR3 has 15 amino acids. CDR3 loop: CASSYRGLSTDTQYF. The CDR3 DNA is TGTGCCAGCAGTTACCGGGGTCTTAGCACAGATACGCAGTATTTT.

The rearrangement joins TRBV18 to TRBJ2-7, with D unresolved. This CDR3 is built from 13 residues. V dropped 0 bases and J dropped 5 bases, with 8 bases sitting between them. CDR1 is KGHSH, CDR2 LQKENI, per germline. The CDR3 DNA reads TGTGCCAGCTCACCACCGGGCAAACACGAGCAGTACTTC. Its protein product is CASSPPGKHEQYF.

This clone was observed a single time. The rearrangement links TRBV30 to TRBJ1-4; TRBD1 might be the D (6 bases). CDR3 size: 15 residues. Deletions cut 3 bases from V and 8 bases from J, with 19 bases between. Germline CDR1 and CDR2: GTSNPN and SVGIG (reference sequence). Here the CDR3 reads CAWSPSGTQAEKLFF. The CDR3 nucleotides read TGTGCCTGGAGCCCATCCGGGACACAGGCAGAAAAACTGTTTTTT.

The chain combines TRBV7-2 with TRBJ2-1; 10 bases line up with TRBD2. This CDR3 has 18 amino acids. Trimming took 0 bases from V and 5 from J; bases not matched to a gene: 10. Germline V gives CDR1 SGHTA, CDR2 FQGNSA. The CDR3 nucleotides read TGTGCCAGCAGCTTAGCGCTGTTGAGCGGGGGGGATCACAATGAGCAGTTCTTC. Amino acids: CASSLALLSGGDHNEQFF.

This chain uses TRBV10-1 with TRBJ2-7; 8 positions agree with TRBD1. CDR3 size: 14 residues. Trimming took 8 bases from V and 7 from J; bases not matched to a gene: 13. Germline values: CDR1 WNHNN, CDR2 SYGVQD (reference sequence). The CDR3 coding sequence is TGCGCCAGCGGGGCAGGGGGCGGTCCCCGGGAGCAGTACGTC. It encodes CASGAGGGPREQYV.

This clone was observed a handful of times. The chain has TRBV3-1 (or the pseudogene TRBV3-2) and TRBJ1-2, with D hard to call. The CDR3 is made up of 14 amino acids. Trimming took 6 bases from V and 0 from J, leaving 11 bases between them. Germline assignment: CDR1 LGHDT and CDR2 YNNKEL (reference sequence). The CDR3 loop reads CASSRRDPNYGYTF. The DNA for the CDR3 is TGTGCCAGCAGTCGCCGGGATCCTAACTATGGCTACACCTTC.

The V call is TRBV5-1, the J call TRBJ1-2; D gene uncertain. This CDR3 contains 14 residues. V dropped 0 bases and J dropped 2 bases, with 8 bases sitting between them. CDR1 is SGHRS, CDR2 YFSETQ, per germline. CDR3 nucleotides: TGCGCCAGCAGCTTGGTTAGCGGGAACTATGGCTACACCTTC. It specifies CASSLVSGNYGYTF. Drawing the rest from reference TRBV5-1 and TRBJ1-2, the complete variable domain is KAGVTQTPRYLIKTRGQQVTLSCSPISGHRSVSWYQQTPGQGLQFLFEYFSETQRNKGNFPGRFSGRQFSNSRSEMNVSTLELGDSALYLCASSLVSGNYGYTFGSGTRLTVV.

This clone has only a few counts. The gene calls are TRBV15 and TRBJ1-5, with D perhaps TRBD1 (5 bases). This CDR3 region has 14 residues. The V end was cut by 0 bases, the J end by 7 bases, with 10 bases between. The germline CDR1 and CDR2 sequences are LNHNV and YYDKDF (reference sequence). The CDR3 loop is CATSRESGNQPQHF. CDR3 DNA sequence: TGTGCCACCAGCAGAGAATCAGGGAACCAGCCCCAGCATTTT.

CDR3 sequence reads: CASSKAGDYPYEQYV. The CDR3 nucleotides are TGTGCCAGCAGCAAAGCGGGGGACTACCCGTACGAGCAGTACGTC. The chain links TRBV21-1 to TRBJ2-7; no DNA check was done on the table's D call, TRBD2. TRBV21-1 is listed as a pseudogene. This CDR3 region has 15 residues.

The chain is built from TRBV14 and TRBJ1-6, with TRBD1 matching over 7 bases. This CDR3 has 14 residues. Germline CDR1 reads SGHDN; CDR2 reads FVKESK. V lost 8 bases, J lost 4 bases, and 5 bases stayed unmatched. The CDR3 loop is CASSGGQYNSPLHF. CDR3 bases: TGTGCCAGCTCTGGGGGACAGTATAATTCACCCCTCCACTTT.

This clone was recorded only once. The chain uses TRBV24-1 and TRBJ2-5; 9 nucleotides agree with TRBD2. J was trimmed by 1 base and V by 0 bases; bases with no gene match: 5. CDR1 and CDR2 (germline): KGHDR, SFDVKD. This CDR3 is 17 amino acids long. The CDR3 here is CATSDLKAAGGQETQYF. CDR3 bases: TGTGCCACCAGTGATTTGAAAGCAGCGGGGGGCCAAGAGACCCAGTACTTC.

The V call is TRBV27, the J call TRBJ2-7; the D gene is possibly TRBD2 (6 bases). The CDR3 contains 18 residues. Germline assignment: CDR1 MNHEY and CDR2 SMNVEV (reference sequence). V was clipped by 3 bases and J by 2 bases, with 23 bases between them. Here the CDR3 reads CASSFSGGIPGDPYEQYV. In DNA, the CDR3 is TGTGCCAGCAGTTTTTCCGGGGGAATCCCCGGAGATCCCTACGAGCAGTACGTC.

This chain links TRBV5-1 with TRBJ2-1; weak D call: TRBD1 (5 bases). V gave up 4 bases and J gave up 8 bases, with 16 bases separating them. Germline CDR1 SGHRS, CDR2 YFSETQ. CDR3 length: 14 residues. The CDR3 DNA reads as TGCGCCAGCAGCCGAACAGGATCGGCGGATGAGCAGTTCTTC. This encodes CASSRTGSADEQFF. The full variable domain, completed using reference TRBV5-1 and TRBJ2-1, is KAGVTQTPRYLIKTRGQQVTLSCSPISGHRSVSWYQQTPGQGLQFLFEYFSETQRNKGNFPGRFSGRQFSNSRSEMNVSTLELGDSALYLCASSRTGSADEQFFGPGTRLTVL.

This clone was seen only a few times. The V call is TRBV29-1, the J call TRBJ1-1, with TRBD1 matching 9 bases. V shed 7 bases and J 1 base; nucleotides not matched to a gene: 7. This CDR3 comprises 14 residues. Germline-derived CDR1 and CDR2 are SQVTM and ANQGSEA. The CDR3 region is CSAPSQGANTEAFF. CDR3 bases: TGCAGCGCCCCCTCACAGGGGGCGAACACTGAAGCTTTCTTT. The full variable domain, in which reference TRBV29-1 and TRBJ1-1 provide the parts outside the CDR3, is SAVISQKPSRDICQRGTSLTIQCQVDSQVTMMFWYRQQPGQSLTLIATANQGSEATYESGFVIDKFPISRPNLTFSTLTVSNMSPEDSSIYLCSAPSQGANTEAFFGQGTRLTVV.

The chain couples TRBV7-2 to TRBJ2-3; 8 bases align to TRBD2. The germline CDR1 and CDR2 sequences are SGHTA and FQGNSA. With 0 bases clipped from V and 4 bases from J, the junction kept 6 bases outside the gene matches. The CDR3 runs to 16 residues. CDR3 in DNA: TGTGCCAGCAGCTTAGCTCGGGGGGGGCCGTCAGATACGCAGTATTTT. Its protein is CASSLARGGPSDTQYF.

The chain has TRBV11-2 and TRBJ2-5; D unresolved. The CDR3 extends over 14 amino acids. CDR1 and CDR2 (germline): SGHAT, FQNNGV. V shed 4 bases and J shed 0 bases, with 9 bases lying between them. The CDR3: CASSSVLYQETQYF. The CDR3 nucleotides read TGTGCCAGCAGCTCGGTCCTGTACCAAGAGACCCAGTACTTC.

The chain couples TRBV7-6 to TRBJ2-1; TRBD2 matches 11 bases. CDR1 is SGHVS, CDR2 FNYEAQ, per germline. The length of the CDR3 is 15 residues. With 5 bases clipped from V and 9 bases from J, the junction kept 9 bases outside the gene matches. CDR3 nucleotides: TGTGCCAGCAGCGATAATAGCGGGGGGGCGCTTGAGCAGTTCTTC. It codes for CASSDNSGGALEQFF. The full variable domain, completed using reference TRBV7-6 and TRBJ2-1, is GAGVSQSPRYKVTKRGQDVALRCDPISGHVSLYWYRQALGQGPEFLTYFNYEAQQDKSGLPNDRFSAERPEGSISTLTIQRTEQRDSAMYRCASSDNSGGALEQFFGPGTRLTVL.

The rearrangement uses TRBV4-1 and TRBJ2-7; possibly TRBD2 for D (6 bases). The CDR3 covers 15 residues. V lost 0 bases, J lost 9 bases, and 18 bases lay in between. CDR1 and CDR2 (germline): MGHRA, YSYEKL. The CDR3: CASSQDRERARLQYF. The CDR3 coding sequence is TGCGCCAGCAGCCAAGATAGGGAGCGGGCAAGATTGCAGTACTTC.

This clone was recorded a few times. The chain joins TRBV11-2 to TRBJ2-2; 8 nucleotides line up with TRBD1. Germline V CDR1 and CDR2: SGHAT, FQNNGV. The length of the CDR3 is 17 residues. V lost 3 bases, J lost 4 bases, and 10 bases stayed unmatched. The CDR3 loop reads CASSLTGDPLLTGELFF. CDR3 bases: TGTGCCAGCAGCTTGACAGGGGACCCCCTACTCACCGGGGAGCTGTTTTTT.